The next 30 T cell receptor beta chains were all read from a single sample in a study of CD8 T cells in ankylosing spondylitis. Each CDR3 protein gets one entry after TCRdb re-called the 5' RACE reads with MiXCR. The sample consists of approximately 39,000 distinct CDR3 sequences, approximately 11% of them appearing once. What was sequenced was synovial fluid, either unsorted or a sorted T cell fraction (not recorded which). The source of these receptors is a male donor with ankylosing spondylitis.

This clonotype was picked up many times. The junction departs from the called germline gene at one end, perhaps through a read error. This chain connects TRBV7-7 to TRBJ2-7; D is unclear. The germline CDR1 and CDR2 sequences are SSHAT and FNYEAQ (reference sequence). The CDR3 runs to 15 residues. CDR3 sequence reads: CASSLADDISYEQYF. In DNA form, the CDR3 reads TGTGCTAGCAGCTTAGCCGACGACATCTCCTACGAGCAGTACTTC.

This clonotype occurred many times. This chain joins TRBV20-1 and TRBJ2-7; 8 bases fit TRBD2. CDR1 and CDR2 from the germline V gene are DFQATT and SNEGSKA (reference sequence). This CDR3 contains 16 residues. J gave up 2 bases and V 6 bases, and 15 bases lay outside the gene matches. This CDR3 reads CSATYSQREIPYEQYF. The DNA for the CDR3 is TGCAGTGCGACCTACTCCCAGCGGGAGATCCCCTACGAGCAGTACTTC.

There are many counts of this clonotype. The chain employs TRBV19 and TRBJ1-2, with D unclear. This CDR3 has 12 amino acids. Germline CDR1 is LNHDA and CDR2 is SQIVND (reference sequence). Trimming pared 0 bases from V and 4 bases from J, leaving 3 bases between. The CDR3 DNA sequence: TGTGCCAGTAGTATAGATGGCTATGGCTACACCTTC. This sequence encodes CASSIDGYGYTF.

This clonotype was picked up a small number of times. This chain joins TRBV27 and TRBJ2-1, with unresolved D. V was trimmed by 5 bases and J by 1 base, leaving 15 bases between them. The CDR3 length is 16 residues. Germline loops: CDR1 MNHEY, CDR2 SMNVEV (reference sequence). DNA of the CDR3: TGTGCCAGCAGTCCCCTTTTAATCCTTTCCTACAATGAGCAGTTCTTC. It encodes CASSPLLILSYNEQFF.

J is TRBJ2-5 and V is TRBV2, with 10 bases identical to TRBD2. Germline CDR1 is SNHLY and CDR2 is FYNNEI. The CDR3 extends over 15 amino acids. J was trimmed by 2 bases and V by 4 bases; bases with no gene match: 4. The CDR3 spells CASSGLAGPQETQYF. In DNA form, the CDR3 reads TGTGCCAGCAGTGGACTAGCGGGCCCTCAAGAGACCCAGTACTTC.

This clonotype turned up a few times. The V call is TRBV27, the J call TRBJ2-3; no reliable D call. V lost 7 bases and J lost 7, with 9 bases in between. This CDR3 has 11 amino acids. The germline CDR1 and CDR2 sequences are MNHEY and SMNVEV (reference sequence). As DNA, the CDR3 is TGTGCCAGCATAACCCGGAATACGCAGTATTTT. Protein product: CASITRNTQYF.

The chain employs TRBV4-3 and TRBJ2-5; 12 nucleotides align to TRBD2. The junction had 9 bases not matched to a gene; V was cut back by 8 bases and J by 5 bases. This CDR3 comprises 15 residues. Germline values: CDR1 LGHNA, CDR2 YSLEER. The CDR3 DNA sequence: TGCGCCAGCGGCTACCTAGCGGGAGGGCCGGAGACCCAGTACTTC. This encodes CASGYLAGGPETQYF.

The chain is built from TRBV12-5 and TRBJ2-3; 12 bases agree with TRBD2. The CDR3 has 15 residues. Trimming at V came to 4 bases and at J to 4 bases, leaving 3 bases not matched to a gene. Germline lookup yields CDR1 LGHNT and CDR2 FRNRAP. CDR3 in amino acids: CASGSLAGGPDTQYF. The CDR3 DNA reads TGTGCTAGTGGTTCCCTAGCGGGAGGGCCAGATACGCAGTATTTT.

This clonotype is labeled as medium-sized (0.01 to 0.1%). J is TRBJ2-7 and V is TRBV7-2; tentatively, D is TRBD2 (5 bases). The CDR3 consists of 15 residues. The V gene's germline CDR1 is SGHTA and CDR2 FQGNSA. Trimming pared 3 bases from V and 3 bases from J, leaving 15 bases between. The CDR3 reads CASSFSLAEIYEQYF. DNA of the CDR3: TGTGCCAGCAGCTTCAGCCTAGCAGAGATCTACGAGCAGTACTTC.

In its sample, this clonotype was seen a few times. J is TRBJ2-2 and V is TRBV19, with D possibly matching TRBD2 (5 bases). Germline CDR1 LNHDA, CDR2 SQIVND (reference sequence). V lost 3 bases and J 6 bases, leaving 11 bases between the germline ends. This CDR3 contains 14 residues. The CDR3 nucleotides are TGTGCCAGTAGTATGGGAGACCTCCCCGGGGAGCTGTTTTTT. This codes for CASSMGDLPGELFF. The full variable domain, with the rest looked up from reference TRBV19 and TRBJ2-2, is DGGITQSPKYLFRKEGQNVTLSCEQNLNHDAMYWYRQDPGQGLRLIYYSQIVNDFQKGDIAEGYSVSREKKESFPLTVTSAQKNPTAFYLCASSMGDLPGELFFGEGSRLTVL.

CDR3 in amino acids: CASSQAPAVWGTDTQYF. CDR3 sequence (DNA): TGTGCCAGCAGCCAGGCCCCAGCGGTTTGGGGCACAGATACGCAGTATTTT. The J gene is TRBJ2-3, the V gene TRBV14; a possible D gene is TRBD2 (5 bases). Germline V CDR1 and CDR2: SGHDN, FVKESK. This CDR3 is 17 amino acids long. The V and J ends lost 3 bases and 1 base respectively, with 17 bases between them.

This clonotype was seen many times. The chain recombines TRBV11-1 with TRBJ2-2, with D unresolved. Germline V CDR1 and CDR2: SGHAT, FQDESV (reference sequence). Trimming stripped 4 bases from V and 10 bases from J, with 13 bases between. The CDR3 runs to 13 residues. CDR3 DNA: TGTGCCAGCAGCTCACCGGCCGTCCCGGAGCTGTTTTTT. This gives the protein CASSSPAVPELFF.

In this sample, this clonotype turned up many times. The chain couples TRBV2 to TRBJ1-1; 9 bases fit TRBD1. The germline CDR1 and CDR2 sequences are SNHLY and FYNNEI. The CDR3 loop spans 15 amino acids. The V and J ends lost 5 bases and 0 bases, in that order; junction bases with no gene match: 4. The CDR3 region has the DNA TGTGCCAGCAGTACCGGACAGGGGCTGAACACTGAAGCTTTCTTT. It encodes CASSTGQGLNTEAFF.

This clonotype was counted only a few times. CDR3 region: CASFGRLSGEQYF. The CDR3 bases are TGTGCCAGCTTCGGACGGCTAAGCGGCGAGCAGTACTTC. The chain links TRBV2 to TRBJ2-7; D perhaps matches TRBD2 (5 bases). Germline V gene data show CDR1 as SNHLY and CDR2 as FYNNEI. V was trimmed by 8 bases and J by 6 bases, leaving 17 bases between them. This CDR3 contains 13 residues.

This clonotype is medium-sized in the sample. The genes are TRBV11-2 and TRBJ2-1, with 7 nucleotides matching TRBD1. The CDR3 sequence is 14 residues long. Germline values: CDR1 SGHAT, CDR2 FQNNGV. J lost 7 bases, V lost 1 base, and 4 bases had no gene match. The CDR3 coding sequence is TGTGCCAGCAGCTTAGCCAGGGGGTTTAATGAGCAGTTCTTC. Its translation is CASSLARGFNEQFF.

This clonotype was counted at least ten times. This chain connects TRBV4-1 to TRBJ2-5, with TRBD1 matching 10 bases. Germline V gene lookup returns CDR1 MGHRA and CDR2 YSYEKL. The CDR3 is 15 residues long. J was trimmed by 5 bases and V by 2 bases; bases with no gene match: 5. CDR3 residues: CASSQRQGAGETQYF. CDR3 in DNA: TGCGCCAGCAGCCAACGACAGGGGGCAGGGGAGACCCAGTACTTC.

In this sample, this clonotype turned up many times. V gene TRBV29-1 combines with J gene TRBJ2-3; 15 nucleotides line up with TRBD2. Germline V gene sequence: CDR1 SQVTM, CDR2 ANQGSEA. V trimming: 5 bases; J trimming: 7 bases; junction bases outside the gene matches: 7. The CDR3 covers 15 residues. The DNA for the CDR3 is TGCAGCGTTTCAGGAGGACTAGCGGGAGGGTATACGCAGTATTTT. This codes for CSVSGGLAGGYTQYF.

The chain joins TRBV7-2 to TRBJ2-7; 10 bases line up with TRBD2. V lost 5 bases, J lost 3 bases, and 4 bases stayed unmatched. Germline-derived CDR1 and CDR2 are SGHTA and FQGNSA. The CDR3 has 14 amino acids. CDR3 DNA: TGTGCCAGCAGCACGACTAGCGGGCTCTACGAGCAGTACTTC. Translation gives CASSTTSGLYEQYF.

This chain joins TRBV4-3 and TRBJ2-7, with D tentatively TRBD1 (5 bases). V shed 2 bases and J shed 4 bases, with 15 bases lying between them. Germline CDR1 LGHNA, CDR2 YSLEER. The CDR3 is made up of 15 amino acids. CDR3 region: CASSQWMGPKYEQYF. CDR3 bases: TGCGCCAGCAGCCAATGGATGGGGCCTAAATACGAGCAGTACTTC.

This clonotype was recorded many times. The rearrangement links TRBV24-1 to TRBJ2-1, with no clear D. Germline lookup yields CDR1 KGHDR and CDR2 SFDVKD. This CDR3 comprises 13 residues. Trimming removed 4 bases from V and 7 bases from J, with 10 bases in between. The CDR3 DNA reads TGTGCCACCAGTGAGTGGACCGAGAATGAGCAGTTCTTC. Translation gives CATSEWTENEQFF.

The table lists this clonotype with a count of one. The chain employs TRBV12-3 or TRBV12-4 and TRBJ2-3, with a tentative D call TRBD1 (5 bases). CDR3 length: 13 residues. Trimming stripped 4 bases from V and 6 bases from J, with 11 bases between. The CDR3 is CASSSQAADTQYF. DNA of the CDR3: TGTGCCAGCAGTTCACAGGCAGCGGATACGCAGTATTTT.

V gene TRBV20-1 combines with J gene TRBJ1-3; D call uncertain. The CDR3 consists of 16 residues. Trimming took 6 bases from V and 0 from J, leaving 18 bases between them. Germline V gene data show CDR1 as DFQATT and CDR2 as SNEGSKA (reference sequence). The CDR3 region is CSAAGAGLHSGNTIYF. The CDR3 bases are TGCAGTGCCGCGGGAGCAGGACTTCACTCTGGAAACACCATATATTTT.

The chain joins TRBV12-3 or TRBV12-4 to TRBJ2-7; D might be TRBD1 (5 bases). CDR3 length: 14 amino acids. V lost 4 bases and J 2 bases, leaving 12 bases between the germline ends. CDR3 in DNA: TGTGCCAGCAGTTGGGGCAGGTCGACCTACGAGCAGTACTTC. As protein: CASSWGRSTYEQYF.

This clonotype appeared a few times. The chain joins TRBV6-2 or TRBV6-3 to TRBJ2-1; 13 bases are shared with TRBD2. CDR1 is MNHEY, CDR2 SVGEGT, per germline. Trimming took 1 base from V and 2 from J; bases not matched to a gene: 14. The CDR3 loop spans 21 amino acids. CDR3 in DNA: TGTGCCAGCAGTTACTGGCGCGGGACTAGCGGGATCCTTTTAGCCTACAATGAGCAGTTCTTC. Protein sequence: CASSYWRGTSGILLAYNEQFF.

This clonotype was observed at least ten times. This chain links TRBV27 with TRBJ1-1; 10 nucleotides agree with TRBD1. Germline CDR1 MNHEY, CDR2 SMNVEV (reference sequence). Germline trimming cut 6 bases from V and 7 bases from J; bases unmatched to any gene: 14. This CDR3 has 16 amino acids. The CDR3 spells CASSPYSRQGAGEAFF. In DNA, the CDR3 is TGTGCCAGCAGCCCCTATTCGAGACAGGGGGCCGGTGAAGCTTTCTTT.

The rearrangement links TRBV6-6 to TRBJ1-2, with D tentatively TRBD1 (6 bases). The V end was cut by 2 bases, the J end by 4 bases, with 8 bases between. This CDR3 has 13 residues. Germline assignment: CDR1 MNHNY and CDR2 SVGAGI (reference sequence). The DNA of the CDR3 is TGTGCCAGCAGTTACGCAGGGGCCTATGGCTACACCTTC. Translating it yields CASSYAGAYGYTF.

This clonotype was counted ten times or more. The chain couples TRBV15 to TRBJ2-5; 10 bases match TRBD1. Germline V gene sequence: CDR1 LNHNV, CDR2 YYDKDF (reference sequence). The CDR3 extends over 14 amino acids. The V segment lost 11 bases and the J segment 5 bases; nucleotides outside the gene matches: 11. CDR3 sequence reads: CAARQGADVETQYF. CDR3 coding DNA: TGTGCCGCAAGACAGGGGGCGGACGTGGAGACCCAGTACTTC.

This sequence joins TRBV11-1 and TRBJ2-4; the match to TRBD1 covers 9 bases. The V segment lost 5 bases and the J segment 2 bases; nucleotides outside the gene matches: 13. The CDR3 length is 18 residues. Germline assignment: CDR1 SGHAT and CDR2 FQDESV (reference sequence). In DNA form, the CDR3 reads TGTGCCAGCAGCCACAATCCGGGACAGGGAGTTTCCAAAAACATTCAGTACTTC. As protein: CASSHNPGQGVSKNIQYF.

This clonotype was counted between two and nine times. The chain links TRBV3-1 to TRBJ2-7, with D unclear. Germline lookup yields CDR1 LGHDT and CDR2 YNNKEL (reference sequence). This CDR3 has 15 residues. V was trimmed by 0 bases and J by 4 bases, leaving 13 bases between them. This chain's CDR3 is CASSQEKGPIYEQYF. Here the CDR3 DNA reads TGTGCCAGCAGCCAAGAGAAGGGCCCCATTTACGAGCAGTACTTC.

This clonotype has a handful of counts. The CDR3 loop is CAWSAGLAGGGETQYF. DNA of the CDR3: TGTGCCTGGAGTGCCGGGCTAGCGGGAGGAGGAGAGACCCAGTACTTC. The chain carries TRBV30 and TRBJ2-5, with TRBD2 matching 11 bases. The V gene end was trimmed by 1 base and the J gene end by 4 bases; junction bases not matched to a gene: 8. The CDR3 consists of 16 residues. CDR1 is GTSNPN, CDR2 SVGIG, per germline (reference sequence).